Here is one T cell receptor beta chain with its context. The antigen remains unidentified. Repertoires were sampled repeatedly during chemoradiotherapy. These data are taken from a study of chemoradiotherapy in HPV16-positive cancers. Germline V gene data show CDR1 as LNHNV and CDR2 as YYDKDF (reference sequence). The CDR3 runs to 18 residues. Germline trimming cut 3 bases from V and 0 bases from J; bases unmatched to any gene: 8. This table comes from immunoSEQ multiplex PCR, and its TCRdb copy is limited to in-frame clones, with some not included. The table lists tens of thousands of clones, more than 90% of them singletons. Whole-study findings and limits: Non-HPV-specific T cells did not expand in tumors during treatment, whereas candidate HPV-specific clones and E7-related motifs did.

The origin of this receptor is a human donor with HPV-associated anogenital cancer. The sample in question was blood, obtained from a patient who underwent chemoradiotherapy. The rearrangement uses TRBV15 and TRBJ2-1; TRBD2 matches 10 bases. The CDR3 here is CATSSRAGGRSSYNEQFF. The CDR3 DNA reads TGTGCCACCAGCAGCAGAGCGGGAGGGCGGAGCTCCTACAATGAGCAGTTCTTC.